This is a list of T cell receptor beta chains from one sample in a study of T-cell reconstitution after alpha-beta-depleted transplantation in children. MiXCR, applied by TCRdb to the PCR reads, yields one record per CDR3 protein. The profile shows 800,000 to 1,000,000 distinct CDR3 sequences, about 31% of them singletons. The source material was PBMCs, mostly from graft donor cells, sampled 360 days after TCRalphabeta/CD19-depleted stem cell transplant. All receptors derive from a boy in the first two years of life who had a stem cell transplant for SCID, so the T cells may come from the graft donor. CDR3s include the opening cysteine and the closing phenylalanine or tryptophan. A D gene is named only where the DNA matches it firmly.

j_gene: TRBJ2-5; d_gene: TRBD2; v_gene: TRBV5-6; CDR3aa: CASSKLAGIKTQYF
j_gene: TRBJ2-1; d_gene: .; v_gene: TRBV20-1; CDR3aa: CSARPSRGAEVVF
j_gene: TRBJ2-7; d_gene: TRBD1; v_gene: TRBV5-1; CDR3aa: CASSLEGARTEQYF
j_gene: TRBJ1-2; d_gene: TRBD1; v_gene: TRBV4-1; CDR3aa: CASSHETGENYGYTF
j_gene: TRBJ2-7; d_gene: TRBD1; v_gene: TRBV11-2; CDR3aa: CASSLRTGKAYEQYF
j_gene: TRBJ1-1; d_gene: .; v_gene: TRBV9; CDR3aa: CASSVGTDYTEAFF
j_gene: TRBJ2-3; d_gene: .; v_gene: TRBV29-1; CDR3aa: CSVEKGWGTTDTQYF
j_gene: TRBJ2-7; d_gene: TRBD2; v_gene: TRBV4-1; CDR3aa: CASSPSSGGPHEQYF
j_gene: TRBJ1-6; d_gene: .; v_gene: TRBV7-6; CDR3aa: CASSPEPGGLDSPLHF
j_gene: TRBJ2-3; d_gene: TRBD1; v_gene: TRBV24-1; CDR3aa: CATSDLAGGGTDTQYF
j_gene: TRBJ2-1; d_gene: TRBD2; v_gene: TRBV12-3/TRBV12-4; CDR3aa: CASSLSGGVYNEQFF
j_gene: TRBJ2-3; d_gene: TRBD1; v_gene: TRBV6-2/TRBV6-3; CDR3aa: CASSYPNRGSTDTQYF
j_gene: TRBJ1-5; d_gene: .; v_gene: TRBV27; CDR3aa: CASSSQGPHQPQHF
j_gene: TRBJ2-3; d_gene: .; v_gene: TRBV6-5; CDR3aa: CASSYSSRLGSDTQYF
j_gene: TRBJ2-1; d_gene: TRBD2; v_gene: TRBV7-2; CDR3aa: CASSLGRGGDEQFF
j_gene: TRBJ2-3; d_gene: TRBD1; v_gene: TRBV20-1; CDR3aa: CSARALRGREPLDTQYF
j_gene: TRBJ2-7; d_gene: .; v_gene: TRBV20-1; CDR3aa: CSASTGTQSLPSEQYF
j_gene: TRBJ2-2; d_gene: TRBD2; v_gene: TRBV2; CDR3aa: CASSESRGYTGELFF
j_gene: TRBJ2-7; d_gene: .; v_gene: TRBV11-1; CDR3aa: CASSRGSSPLTYEQYF
j_gene: TRBJ2-3; d_gene: TRBD1; v_gene: TRBV5-1; CDR3aa: CASGTQGASTDTQYF
j_gene: TRBJ2-7; d_gene: .; v_gene: TRBV7-9; CDR3aa: CASSLESAGAGQYF
j_gene: TRBJ2-5; d_gene: TRBD2; v_gene: TRBV5-1; CDR3aa: CASYSGTSEKTQYF
j_gene: TRBJ2-2; d_gene: .; v_gene: TRBV4-3; CDR3aa: CASSPNVGGANTGELFF
j_gene: TRBJ2-2; d_gene: .; v_gene: TRBV7-8; CDR3aa: CASSLGAVPSNTGELFF
j_gene: TRBJ2-5; d_gene: .; v_gene: TRBV5-1; CDR3aa: CASSPGRSGQETQYF
j_gene: TRBJ2-7; d_gene: .; v_gene: TRBV11-2; CDR3aa: CASSLDSAQKEFSYEQYF
j_gene: TRBJ2-7; d_gene: TRBD1; v_gene: TRBV5-1; CDR3aa: CASSSLGQGMYEQYF
j_gene: TRBJ1-2; d_gene: .; v_gene: TRBV7-3; CDR3aa: CASSFSGGGGYGYTF
j_gene: TRBJ2-7; d_gene: TRBD1; v_gene: TRBV28; CDR3aa: CASSPRDRDTYEQYF
j_gene: TRBJ1-4; d_gene: .; v_gene: TRBV2; CDR3aa: CASSPEGVTNEKLFF
j_gene: TRBJ1-1; d_gene: TRBD1; v_gene: TRBV20-1; CDR3aa: CSAGGQWNTEAFF
j_gene: TRBJ2-1; d_gene: .; v_gene: TRBV20-1; CDR3aa: CSASLRVGEQFF
j_gene: TRBJ2-1; d_gene: TRBD2; v_gene: TRBV6-2/TRBV6-3; CDR3aa: CASSHWTSGVSYNEQFF
j_gene: TRBJ2-3; d_gene: .; v_gene: TRBV20-1; CDR3aa: CSAKAWGGAGTDTQYF
j_gene: TRBJ2-1; d_gene: TRBD2; v_gene: TRBV6-1; CDR3aa: CASSLIAGSYNEQFF
j_gene: TRBJ2-1; d_gene: TRBD2; v_gene: TRBV4-2; CDR3aa: CASSPGTSLGSPQDEQFF
j_gene: TRBJ2-7; d_gene: .; v_gene: TRBV3-1; CDR3aa: CASSQEKGYWRGPYEQYF
j_gene: TRBJ2-7; d_gene: .; v_gene: TRBV5-6; CDR3aa: CASTQGVYEQYF
j_gene: TRBJ1-2; d_gene: .; v_gene: TRBV20-1; CDR3aa: CSASPNYGYTF
j_gene: TRBJ1-5; d_gene: TRBD1; v_gene: TRBV10-3; CDR3aa: CAIRDRDNQPQHF
j_gene: TRBJ1-4; d_gene: .; v_gene: TRBV12-3/TRBV12-4; CDR3aa: CASRPQGEKLFF
j_gene: TRBJ2-2; d_gene: TRBD1; v_gene: TRBV12-3/TRBV12-4; CDR3aa: CASSLTGGVTGELFF
j_gene: TRBJ2-1; d_gene: .; v_gene: TRBV20-1; CDR3aa: CSARDRGGVHYNEQFF
j_gene: TRBJ2-1; d_gene: TRBD2; v_gene: TRBV20-1; CDR3aa: CSARDMGLAGVYNEQFF
j_gene: TRBJ1-1; d_gene: .; v_gene: TRBV6-2/TRBV6-3; CDR3aa: CASSYSAREGGKAFF
j_gene: TRBJ2-4; d_gene: .; v_gene: TRBV7-6; CDR3aa: CASSLGRGQHFDIQYF
j_gene: TRBJ1-1; d_gene: .; v_gene: TRBV5-1; CDR3aa: CASSWQGSMNTEAFF
j_gene: TRBJ2-2; d_gene: TRBD1; v_gene: TRBV10-3; CDR3aa: CAIRDRGNTGELFF
j_gene: TRBJ2-3; d_gene: TRBD1; v_gene: TRBV10-1; CDR3aa: CASSPRDRFFTDTQYF
j_gene: TRBJ2-5; d_gene: .; v_gene: TRBV15; CDR3aa: CATSSPYPSGQKETQYF
j_gene: TRBJ1-2; d_gene: .; v_gene: TRBV12-3/TRBV12-4; CDR3aa: CASSPTGIAGYTF
j_gene: TRBJ2-1; d_gene: .; v_gene: TRBV28; CDR3aa: CASSSPGGVYYNEQFF
j_gene: TRBJ1-6; d_gene: .; v_gene: TRBV5-1; CDR3aa: CASSLAGAKYNSPLHF
j_gene: TRBJ2-5; d_gene: .; v_gene: TRBV10-3; CDR3aa: CAISERQQETQYF
j_gene: TRBJ2-1; d_gene: .; v_gene: TRBV27; CDR3aa: CASSLSKEKGTANEQFF
j_gene: TRBJ2-1; d_gene: TRBD2; v_gene: TRBV27; CDR3aa: CASTVSGGAGNEQFF
j_gene: TRBJ2-5; d_gene: TRBD1; v_gene: TRBV20-1; CDR3aa: CSARDLRGQETQYF